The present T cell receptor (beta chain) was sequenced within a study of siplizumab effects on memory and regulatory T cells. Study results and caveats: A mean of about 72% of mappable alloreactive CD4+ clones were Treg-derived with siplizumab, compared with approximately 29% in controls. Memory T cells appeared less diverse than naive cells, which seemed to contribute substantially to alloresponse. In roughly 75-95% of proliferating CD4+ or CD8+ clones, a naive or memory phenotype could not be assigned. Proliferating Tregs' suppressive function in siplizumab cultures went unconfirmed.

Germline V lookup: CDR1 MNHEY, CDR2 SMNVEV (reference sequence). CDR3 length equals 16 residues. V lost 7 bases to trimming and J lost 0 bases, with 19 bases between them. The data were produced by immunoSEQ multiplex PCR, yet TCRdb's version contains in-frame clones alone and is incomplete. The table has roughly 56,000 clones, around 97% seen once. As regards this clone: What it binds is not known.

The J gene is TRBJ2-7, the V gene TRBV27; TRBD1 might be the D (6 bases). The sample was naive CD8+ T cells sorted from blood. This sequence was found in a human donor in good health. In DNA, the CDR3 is TGTGCCAGCAAACCCTACTGGACAGAAGACTCCTACGAGCAGTACTTC. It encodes CASKPYWTEDSYEQYF.